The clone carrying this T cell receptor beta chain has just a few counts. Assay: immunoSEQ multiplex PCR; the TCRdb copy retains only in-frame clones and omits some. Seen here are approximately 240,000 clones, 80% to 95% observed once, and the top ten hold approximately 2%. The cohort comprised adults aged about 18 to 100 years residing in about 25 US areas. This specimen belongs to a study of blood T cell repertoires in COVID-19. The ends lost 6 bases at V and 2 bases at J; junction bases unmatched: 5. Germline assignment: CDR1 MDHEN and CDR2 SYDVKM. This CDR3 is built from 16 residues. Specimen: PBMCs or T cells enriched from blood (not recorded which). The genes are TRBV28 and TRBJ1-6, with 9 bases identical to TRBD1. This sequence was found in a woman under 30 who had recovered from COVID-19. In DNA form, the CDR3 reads TGTGCCAGCAGGGGGGACAGGGCTACCTATAATTCACCCCTCCACTTT. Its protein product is CASRGDRATYNSPLHF.